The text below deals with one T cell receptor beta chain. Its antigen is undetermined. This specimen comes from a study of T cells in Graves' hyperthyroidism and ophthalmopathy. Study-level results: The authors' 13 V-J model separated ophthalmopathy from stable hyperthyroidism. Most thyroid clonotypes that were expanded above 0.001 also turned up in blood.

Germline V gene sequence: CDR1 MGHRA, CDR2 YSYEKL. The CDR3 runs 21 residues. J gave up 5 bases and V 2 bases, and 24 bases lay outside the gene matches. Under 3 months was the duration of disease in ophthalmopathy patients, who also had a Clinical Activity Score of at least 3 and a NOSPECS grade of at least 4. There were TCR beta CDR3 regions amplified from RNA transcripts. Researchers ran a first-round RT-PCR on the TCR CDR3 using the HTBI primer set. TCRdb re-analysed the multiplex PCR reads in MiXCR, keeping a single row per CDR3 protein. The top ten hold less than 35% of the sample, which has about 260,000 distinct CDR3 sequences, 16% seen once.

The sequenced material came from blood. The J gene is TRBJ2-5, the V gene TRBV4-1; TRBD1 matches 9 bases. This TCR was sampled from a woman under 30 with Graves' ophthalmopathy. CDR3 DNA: TGCGCCAGCAGCCAACCCATTGGGGACCCCTCCGGGACAGGGTTTTGGGAGACCCAGTACTTC. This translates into CASSQPIGDPSGTGFWETQYF.